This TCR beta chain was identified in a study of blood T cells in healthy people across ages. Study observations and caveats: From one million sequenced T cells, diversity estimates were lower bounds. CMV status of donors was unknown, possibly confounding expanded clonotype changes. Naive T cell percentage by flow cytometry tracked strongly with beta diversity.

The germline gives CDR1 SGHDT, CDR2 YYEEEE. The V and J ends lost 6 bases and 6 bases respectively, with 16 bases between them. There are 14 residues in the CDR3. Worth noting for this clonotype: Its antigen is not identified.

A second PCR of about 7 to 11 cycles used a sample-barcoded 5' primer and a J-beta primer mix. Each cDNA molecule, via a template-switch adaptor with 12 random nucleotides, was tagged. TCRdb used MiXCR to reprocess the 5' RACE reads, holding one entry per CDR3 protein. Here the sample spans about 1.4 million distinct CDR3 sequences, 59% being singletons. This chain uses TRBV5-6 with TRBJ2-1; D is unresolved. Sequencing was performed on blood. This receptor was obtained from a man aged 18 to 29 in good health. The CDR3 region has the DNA TGTGCCAGCAACTCCGTGATCCGGGCCAATGAGCAGTTCTTC. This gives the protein CASNSVIRANEQFF.